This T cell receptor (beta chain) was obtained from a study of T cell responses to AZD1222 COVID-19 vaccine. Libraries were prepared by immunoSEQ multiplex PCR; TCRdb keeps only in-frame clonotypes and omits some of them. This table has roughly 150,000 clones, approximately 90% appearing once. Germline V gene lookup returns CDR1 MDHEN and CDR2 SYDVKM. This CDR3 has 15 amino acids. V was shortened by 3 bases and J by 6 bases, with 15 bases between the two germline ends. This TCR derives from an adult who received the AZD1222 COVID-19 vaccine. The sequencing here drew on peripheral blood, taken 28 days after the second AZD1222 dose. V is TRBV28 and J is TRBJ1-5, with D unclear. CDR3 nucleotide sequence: TGTGCCAGCAGTTTGTTTCGGACCGTAGGTCAGCCCCAGCATTTT. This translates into CASSLFRTVGQPQHF.